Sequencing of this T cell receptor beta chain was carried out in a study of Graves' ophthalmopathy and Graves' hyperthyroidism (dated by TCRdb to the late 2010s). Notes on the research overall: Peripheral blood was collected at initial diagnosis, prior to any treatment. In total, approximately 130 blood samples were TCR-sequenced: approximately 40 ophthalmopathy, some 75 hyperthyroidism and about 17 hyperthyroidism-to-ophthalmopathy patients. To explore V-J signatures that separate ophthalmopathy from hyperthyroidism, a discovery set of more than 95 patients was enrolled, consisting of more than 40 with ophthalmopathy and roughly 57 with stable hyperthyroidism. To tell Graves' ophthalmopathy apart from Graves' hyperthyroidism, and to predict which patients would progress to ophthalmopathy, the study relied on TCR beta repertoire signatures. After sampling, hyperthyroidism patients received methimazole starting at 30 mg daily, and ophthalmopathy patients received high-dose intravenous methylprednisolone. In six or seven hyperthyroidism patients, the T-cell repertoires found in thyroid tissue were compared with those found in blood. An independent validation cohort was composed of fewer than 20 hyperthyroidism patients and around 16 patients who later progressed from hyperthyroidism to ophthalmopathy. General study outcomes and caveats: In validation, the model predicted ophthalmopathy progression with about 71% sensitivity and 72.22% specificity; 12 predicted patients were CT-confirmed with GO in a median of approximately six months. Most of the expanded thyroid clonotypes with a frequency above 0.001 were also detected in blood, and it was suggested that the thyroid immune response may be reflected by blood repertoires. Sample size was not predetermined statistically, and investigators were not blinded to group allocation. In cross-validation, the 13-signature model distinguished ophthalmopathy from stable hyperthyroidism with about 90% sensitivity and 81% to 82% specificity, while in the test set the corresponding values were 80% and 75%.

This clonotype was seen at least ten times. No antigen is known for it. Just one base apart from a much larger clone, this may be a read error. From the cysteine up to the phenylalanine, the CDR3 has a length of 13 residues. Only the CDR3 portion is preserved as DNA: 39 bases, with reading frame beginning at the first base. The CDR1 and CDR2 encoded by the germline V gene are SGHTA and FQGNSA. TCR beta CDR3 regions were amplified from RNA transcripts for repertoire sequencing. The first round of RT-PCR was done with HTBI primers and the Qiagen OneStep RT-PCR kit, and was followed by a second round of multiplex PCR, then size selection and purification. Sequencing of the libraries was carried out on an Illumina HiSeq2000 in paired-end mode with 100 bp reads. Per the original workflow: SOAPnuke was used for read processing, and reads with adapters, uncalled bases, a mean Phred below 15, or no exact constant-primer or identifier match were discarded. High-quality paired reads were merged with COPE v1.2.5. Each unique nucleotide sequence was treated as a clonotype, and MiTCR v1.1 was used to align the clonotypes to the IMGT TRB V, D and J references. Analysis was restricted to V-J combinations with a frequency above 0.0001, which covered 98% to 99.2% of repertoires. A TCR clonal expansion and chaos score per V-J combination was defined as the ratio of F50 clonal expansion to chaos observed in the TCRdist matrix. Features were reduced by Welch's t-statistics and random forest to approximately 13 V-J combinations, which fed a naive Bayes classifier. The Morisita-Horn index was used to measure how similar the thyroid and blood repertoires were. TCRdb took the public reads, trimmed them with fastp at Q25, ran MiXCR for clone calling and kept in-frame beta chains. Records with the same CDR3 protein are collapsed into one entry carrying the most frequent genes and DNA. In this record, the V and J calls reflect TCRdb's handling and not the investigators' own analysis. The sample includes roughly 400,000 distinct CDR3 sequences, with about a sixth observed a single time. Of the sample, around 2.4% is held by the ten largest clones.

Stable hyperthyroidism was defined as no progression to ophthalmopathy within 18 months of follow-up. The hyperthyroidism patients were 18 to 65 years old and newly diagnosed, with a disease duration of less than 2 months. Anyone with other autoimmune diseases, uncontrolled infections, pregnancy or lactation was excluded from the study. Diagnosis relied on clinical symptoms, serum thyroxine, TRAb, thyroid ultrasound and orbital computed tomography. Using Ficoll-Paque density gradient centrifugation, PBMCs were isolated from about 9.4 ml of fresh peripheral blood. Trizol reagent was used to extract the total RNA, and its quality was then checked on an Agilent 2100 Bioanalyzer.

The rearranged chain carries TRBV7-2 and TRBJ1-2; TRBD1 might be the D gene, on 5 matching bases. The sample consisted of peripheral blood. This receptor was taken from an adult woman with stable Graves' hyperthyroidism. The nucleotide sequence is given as TGTGCCAGCGGCTTAGTCGGGGGTGATGGCTACACCTTC. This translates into CASGLVGGDGYTF. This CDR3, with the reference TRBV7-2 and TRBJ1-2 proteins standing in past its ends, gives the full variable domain GAGVSQSPSNKVTEKGKDVELRCDPISGHTALYWYRQSLGQGLEFLIYFQGNSAPDKSGLPSDRFSAERTGGSVSTLTIQRTQQEDSAVYLCASGLVGGDGYTFGSGTRLTVV.